These 19 T cell receptor beta chains originate from one sample sequenced in a study of OX40 agonist ivuxolimab in advanced cancers. Clones were read by immunoSEQ multiplex PCR, and TCRdb kept only the in-frame ones, dropping some. The sample lists about 83,000 clones; about 86% were seen once. The sequencing used CD4+ or CD8+ T cells sorted from blood, collected in a trial of the OX40 agonist ivuxolimab. Source of these receptors: an adult with an advanced solid tumor such as melanoma, head and neck, liver or kidney cancer.

The V gene is TRBV7-2, the J gene TRBJ2-1; unclear D gene. CDR3 size: 13 residues. CDR1 is SGHTA, CDR2 FQGNSA, per germline. Trimming removed 1 base at V and 4 bases at J, with 5 bases between. The CDR3 loop is CASSLVGYNEQFF. Here the CDR3 DNA reads TGTGCCAGCAGCTTAGTTGGTTACAATGAGCAGTTCTTC. Combining the CDR3 with reference TRBV7-2 and TRBJ2-1 gives the whole variable domain GAGVSQSPSNKVTEKGKDVELRCDPISGHTALYWYRQSLGQGLEFLIYFQGNSAPDKSGLPSDRFSAERTGGSVSTLTIQRTQQEDSAVYLCASSLVGYNEQFFGPGTRLTVL.

V gene TRBV9 combines with J gene TRBJ1-4; no reliable D call. This CDR3 has 17 amino acids. The germline gives CDR1 SGDLS, CDR2 YYNGEE. V shed 4 bases and J shed 4 bases, with 20 bases lying between them. The CDR3: CASSPSSYGMGNEKLFF. Here the CDR3 DNA reads TGTGCCAGCAGCCCTAGTAGTTACGGGATGGGTAATGAAAAACTGTTTTTT.

V gene TRBV27 combines with J gene TRBJ1-1, with 7 bases fitting TRBD1. J gave up 10 bases and V 8 bases, and 13 bases lay outside the gene matches. CDR1 is MNHEY and CDR2 is SMNVEV in the germline V gene (reference sequence). This CDR3 has 13 residues. The CDR3, as DNA: TGTGCCAGCGGATACAGGGGAAGCGAGCGAGCTTTCTTT. It encodes CASGYRGSERAFF.

The chain links TRBV4-1 to TRBJ2-5, with D perhaps TRBD1 (5 bases). CDR1 and CDR2 from the germline V gene are MGHRA and YSYEKL. V was pared by 4 bases and J by 5 bases, with 17 bases between. The CDR3 loop spans 15 amino acids. The CDR3 reads CASSPQVPGKETQYF. The CDR3 coding sequence is TGCGCCAGCAGCCCCCAAGTTCCAGGGAAGGAGACCCAGTACTTC.

This clone came up a few times. The chain is built from TRBV27 and TRBJ2-1; perhaps TRBD2 as D (5 bases). Germline V gives CDR1 MNHEY, CDR2 SMNVEV (reference sequence). CDR3 length: 13 amino acids. Trimming took off 8 bases at V and 9 bases at J, with 17 bases between the two ends. The CDR3 sequence: CASGRGPDREQFF. CDR3 nucleotide sequence: TGTGCCAGCGGAAGAGGGCCCGACCGTGAGCAGTTCTTC.

This clone was recorded only once. This chain uses TRBV28 with TRBJ1-6, with 9 bases aligning to TRBD1. The V segment lost 6 bases and the J segment 5 bases; nucleotides outside the gene matches: 2. The CDR3 is made up of 14 amino acids. Germline CDR1 and CDR2: MDHEN and SYDVKM. CDR3 nucleotide sequence: TGTGCCAGCAGGGGACAGGGTAATAATTCACCCCTCCACTTT. It yields the protein CASRGQGNNSPLHF.

The rearrangement joins TRBV4-3 to TRBJ2-7; 8 positions match TRBD1. This CDR3 spans 19 amino acids. Losses at the gene ends were 1 base for V and 2 bases for J; bases not matched to a gene: 16. The germline V gene has CDR1 LGHNA and CDR2 YSLEER. For the CDR3, the DNA is TGCGCCAGCAGCCAAGGTTGGGACAGGTTAATTACAATCCCCTACGAGCAGTACTTC. This sequence encodes CASSQGWDRLITIPYEQYF.

This clone was recorded a few times. The gene calls are TRBV7-9 and TRBJ1-2; 9 nucleotides line up with TRBD1. Losses at the gene ends were 4 bases for V and 1 base for J; bases not matched to a gene: 7. The V gene's germline CDR1 is SEHNR and CDR2 FQNEAQ (reference sequence). This CDR3 region has 16 residues. CDR3 bases: TGTGCCAGCAGCTCACAGACAGGGGGTCGTAACTATGGCTACACCTTC. Protein sequence: CASSSQTGGRNYGYTF. The variable domain in full, completed from reference TRBV7-9 and TRBJ1-2, reads DTGVSQNPRHKITKRGQNVTFRCDPISEHNRLYWYRQTLGQGPEFLTYFQNEAQLEKSRLLSDRFSAERPKGSFSTLEIQRTEQGDSAMYLCASSSQTGGRNYGYTFGSGTRLTVV.

The gene calls are TRBV29-1 and TRBJ2-2, with D possibly TRBD2 on 5 matching bases. The V end was cut by 3 bases, the J end by 3 bases, with 8 bases between. The CDR3 runs to 13 residues. Germline values: CDR1 SQVTM, CDR2 ANQGSEA. Here the CDR3 DNA reads TGCAGCGTTGATGAGGGTGACACCGGGGAGCTGTTTTTT. Amino acids: CSVDEGDTGELFF.

The chain links TRBV19 to TRBJ1-1; D may be TRBD1 (5 bases). Germline assignment: CDR1 LNHDA and CDR2 SQIVND (reference sequence). This CDR3 has 13 residues. The ends were cut back, 7 bases at V and 10 bases at J, with 19 bases in the middle. CDR3 residues: CASTPPGPRRAFF. The CDR3 coding sequence is TGTGCCAGTACCCCTCCGGGGCCGCGAAGAGCTTTCTTT.

The chain has TRBV2 and TRBJ2-7; possible D gene TRBD1, 6 bases. This CDR3 has 14 amino acids. Germline V gives CDR1 SNHLY, CDR2 FYNNEI. Trimming stripped 4 bases from V and 1 base from J, with 11 bases between. The CDR3 is CASSGTDNSYEQYF. For the CDR3, the DNA is TGTGCCAGCAGTGGGACAGACAATTCCTACGAGCAGTACTTC.

The chain carries TRBV16 and TRBJ2-5; D possibly matches TRBD1 or TRBD2 (5 bases each). The CDR3 totals 14 residues. V was shortened by 1 base and J by 0 bases, with 6 bases between the two germline ends. CDR1 KGHSY and CDR2 FQNENV come from the germline V gene. CDR3 loop: CASSQLGDQETQYF. CDR3 nucleotides: TGTGCCAGCAGCCAATTGGGGGACCAAGAGACCCAGTACTTC. The full variable domain, with the rest looked up from reference TRBV16 and TRBJ2-5, is GEEVAQTPKHLVRGEGQKAKLYCAPIKGHSYVFWYQQVLKNEFKFLISFQNENVFDETGMPKERFSAKCLPNSPCSLEIQATKLEDSAVYFCASSQLGDQETQYFGPGTRLLVL.

This chain links TRBV29-1 with TRBJ1-5, with D perhaps TRBD1 (6 bases). Germline V gives CDR1 SQVTM, CDR2 ANQGSEA. This CDR3 spans 14 amino acids. Trimming pared 6 bases from V and 1 base from J, leaving 13 bases between. CDR3 loop: CSVLDRRSNQPQHF. CDR3 nucleotides: TGCAGCGTCCTCGACAGGAGGAGCAATCAGCCCCAGCATTTT. Using reference TRBV29-1 and TRBJ1-5 for the parts outside the CDR3, the full variable domain is SAVISQKPSRDICQRGTSLTIQCQVDSQVTMMFWYRQQPGQSLTLIATANQGSEATYESGFVIDKFPISRPNLTFSTLTVSNMSPEDSSIYLCSVLDRRSNQPQHFGDGTRLSIL.

The chain carries TRBV28 and TRBJ2-1; 10 bases are shared with TRBD2. This CDR3 is 14 amino acids long. Germline CDR1 and CDR2: MDHEN and SYDVKM. Trimming cost V 7 bases and J 9 bases; bases outside gene matches: 9. In DNA, the CDR3 is TGTGCCAGCAAACCGGGACTAGCGCAACTTGAGCAGTTCTTC. It encodes CASKPGLAQLEQFF.

The chain joins TRBV9 to TRBJ2-1; 8 bases fit TRBD1. Germline V gene lookup returns CDR1 SGDLS and CDR2 YYNGEE. This CDR3 spans 15 amino acids. The V segment lost 7 bases and the J segment 4 bases; nucleotides outside the gene matches: 10. Here the CDR3 DNA reads TGTGCCAGCTCGAGGTCCAGGACAGGGTACAATGAGCAGTTCTTC. It codes for CASSRSRTGYNEQFF. The whole variable domain, remainder taken from reference TRBV9 and TRBJ2-1, is DSGVTQTPKHLITATGQRVTLRCSPRSGDLSVYWYQQSLDQGLQFLIQYYNGEERAKGNILERFSAQQFPDLHSELNLSSLELGDSALYFCASSRSRTGYNEQFFGPGTRLTVL.

V and J are TRBV12-2 and TRBJ2-6. TRBV12-2 is listed as a pseudogene. This CDR3 spans 17 amino acids. This chain's CDR3 is CASRLTGRYSGANVLTF. In DNA form, the CDR3 reads TGTGCAAGTCGCCTGACGGGCCGATACTCTGGGGCCAACGTCCTGACTTTC.

The V call is TRBV5-4, the J call TRBJ2-3; a weak D match, TRBD2 (6 bases). Germline V CDR1 and CDR2: SGHNT, YYREEE (reference sequence). V dropped 7 bases and J dropped 1 base, with 19 bases sitting between them. This CDR3 spans 16 amino acids. CDR3 DNA sequence: TGTGCCAGCCGCCCCGGTGCGGGGCGAGGCACAGATACGCAGTATTTT. Its translation: CASRPGAGRGTDTQYF.

A few counts support this clone. The chain uses TRBV30 and TRBJ1-1; maybe TRBD1 (6 bases). The V gene lost 1 base and the J gene lost 4 bases, with 10 bases spanning the gap. Germline CDR1 and CDR2: GTSNPN and SVGIG (reference sequence). This CDR3 spans 13 amino acids. The CDR3 DNA is TGTGCCTGGAGTGAGGGGGTTCGCACTGAAGCTTTCTTT. Amino acid sequence: CAWSEGVRTEAFF.

V usage is TRBV10-3 and J usage is TRBJ2-1; D may be TRBD1 or TRBD2 (5 bases each). The CDR3 sequence is 13 residues long. Germline-derived CDR1 and CDR2 are ENHRY and SYGVKD. With 6 bases removed from V and 6 bases from J, the gap between germline ends came to 12 bases. Written as DNA, the CDR3 is TGTGCCATCAGGGGACCGAGAGGCAATGAGCAGTTCTTC. Its protein product is CAIRGPRGNEQFF.